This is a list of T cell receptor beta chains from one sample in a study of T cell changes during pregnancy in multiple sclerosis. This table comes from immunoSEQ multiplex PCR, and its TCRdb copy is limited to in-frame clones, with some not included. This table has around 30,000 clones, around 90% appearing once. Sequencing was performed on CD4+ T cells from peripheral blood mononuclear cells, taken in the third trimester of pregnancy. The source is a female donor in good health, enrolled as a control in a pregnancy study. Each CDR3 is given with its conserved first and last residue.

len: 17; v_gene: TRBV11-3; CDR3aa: CASSPGTSGGSYNEQFF
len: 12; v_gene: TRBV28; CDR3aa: CASIADRSGYTF
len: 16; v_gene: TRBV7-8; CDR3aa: CASSEPGQGATTEAFF
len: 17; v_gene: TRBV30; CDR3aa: CAWSVLAAGRPVYEQYF
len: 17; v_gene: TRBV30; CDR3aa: CAWSVPSLTGRPEKLFF
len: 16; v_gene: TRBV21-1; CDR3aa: CASSKLVHHSDNEQFF
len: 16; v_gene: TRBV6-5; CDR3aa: CASSYGGSSVRHEQYF
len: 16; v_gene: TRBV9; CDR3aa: CASSTTGLAGYNEQFF
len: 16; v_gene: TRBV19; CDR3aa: CATLGGPAGVSTEAFF
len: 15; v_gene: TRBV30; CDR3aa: CAWGRLISAGETQYF
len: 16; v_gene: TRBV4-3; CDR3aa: CASSQDIGGFNQPQHF
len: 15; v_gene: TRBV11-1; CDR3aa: CASSLASIGGETQYF
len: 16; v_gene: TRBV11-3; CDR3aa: CASSPREAGRRYEQYF
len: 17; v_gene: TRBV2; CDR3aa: CASSEGAWGGRGTEAFF
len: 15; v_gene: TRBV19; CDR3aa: CASKKLAGGLETQYF
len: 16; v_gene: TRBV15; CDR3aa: CATSRDVGQGSYEQYF
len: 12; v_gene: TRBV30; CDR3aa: CAWEDRGLPTFF
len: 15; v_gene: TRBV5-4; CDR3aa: CASSFDRGERETQYF
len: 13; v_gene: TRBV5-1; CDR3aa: CASRGGAGTEAFF
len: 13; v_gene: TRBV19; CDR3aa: CATRTGNTGELFF
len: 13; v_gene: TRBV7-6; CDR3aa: CASSLKGDYGYTF
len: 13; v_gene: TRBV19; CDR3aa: CASRGLGPGELFF
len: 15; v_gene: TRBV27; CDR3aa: CASSLHGEGFYEQYF
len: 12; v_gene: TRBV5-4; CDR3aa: CASSSAGGEQYF
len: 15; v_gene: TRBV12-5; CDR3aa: CASAVLTGGANEQFF